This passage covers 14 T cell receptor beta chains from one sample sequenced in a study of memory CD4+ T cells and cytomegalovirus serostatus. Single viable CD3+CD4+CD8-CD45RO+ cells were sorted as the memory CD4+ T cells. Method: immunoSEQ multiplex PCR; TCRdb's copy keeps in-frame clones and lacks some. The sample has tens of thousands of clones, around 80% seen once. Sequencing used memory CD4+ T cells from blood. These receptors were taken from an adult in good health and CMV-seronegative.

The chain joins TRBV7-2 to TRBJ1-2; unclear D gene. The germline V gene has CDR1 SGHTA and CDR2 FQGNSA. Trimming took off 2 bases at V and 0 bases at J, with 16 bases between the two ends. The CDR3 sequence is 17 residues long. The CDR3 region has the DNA TGTGCCAGCAGCTTAACGAAAAAGTGGGGAACTAACTATGGCTACACCTTC. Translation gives CASSLTKKWGTNYGYTF.

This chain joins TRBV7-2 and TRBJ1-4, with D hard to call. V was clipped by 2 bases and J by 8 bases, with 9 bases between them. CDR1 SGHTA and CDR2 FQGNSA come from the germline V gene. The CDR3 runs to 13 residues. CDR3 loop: CASSLIFGEKLFF. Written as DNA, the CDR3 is TGTGCCAGCAGCTTAATTTTCGGCGAAAAACTGTTTTTT. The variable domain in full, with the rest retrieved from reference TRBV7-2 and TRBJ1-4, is GAGVSQSPSNKVTEKGKDVELRCDPISGHTALYWYRQSLGQGLEFLIYFQGNSAPDKSGLPSDRFSAERTGGSVSTLTIQRTQQEDSAVYLCASSLIFGEKLFFGSGTQLSVL.

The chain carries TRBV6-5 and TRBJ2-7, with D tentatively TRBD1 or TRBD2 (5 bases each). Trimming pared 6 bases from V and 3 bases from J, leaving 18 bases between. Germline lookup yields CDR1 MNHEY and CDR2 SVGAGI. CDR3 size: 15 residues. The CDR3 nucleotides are TGTGCCAGCAGGAAAGGACCGGGGACGGTCTACGAGCAGTACTTC. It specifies CASRKGPGTVYEQYF.

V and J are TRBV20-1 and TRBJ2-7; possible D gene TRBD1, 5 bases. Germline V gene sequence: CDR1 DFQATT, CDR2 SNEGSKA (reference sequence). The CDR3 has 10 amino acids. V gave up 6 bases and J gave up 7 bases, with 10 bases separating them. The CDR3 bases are TGCAGTGCCCAGGGTCGGGAGCAGTACTTC. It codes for CSAQGREQYF.

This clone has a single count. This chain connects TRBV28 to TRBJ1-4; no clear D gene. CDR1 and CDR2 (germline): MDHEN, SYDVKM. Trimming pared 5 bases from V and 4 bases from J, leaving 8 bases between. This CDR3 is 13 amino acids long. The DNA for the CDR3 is TGTGCCAGCAGTATAACGGGTAATGAAAAACTGTTTTTT. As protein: CASSITGNEKLFF.

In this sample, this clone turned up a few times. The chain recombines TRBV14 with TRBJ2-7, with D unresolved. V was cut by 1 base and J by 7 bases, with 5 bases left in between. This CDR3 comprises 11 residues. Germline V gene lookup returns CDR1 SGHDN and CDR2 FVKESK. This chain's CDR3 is CASSQVGEQYF. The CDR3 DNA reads TGTGCCAGCAGCCAAGTGGGGGAGCAGTACTTC.

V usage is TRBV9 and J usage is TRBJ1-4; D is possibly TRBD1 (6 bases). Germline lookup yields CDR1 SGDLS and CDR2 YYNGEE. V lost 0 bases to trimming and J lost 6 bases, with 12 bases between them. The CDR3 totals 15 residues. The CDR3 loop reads CASSVGQAGYEKLFF. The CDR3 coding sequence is TGTGCCAGCAGCGTAGGACAGGCGGGTTATGAAAAACTGTTTTTT. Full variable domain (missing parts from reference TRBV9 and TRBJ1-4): DSGVTQTPKHLITATGQRVTLRCSPRSGDLSVYWYQQSLDQGLQFLIQYYNGEERAKGNILERFSAQQFPDLHSELNLSSLELGDSALYFCASSVGQAGYEKLFFGSGTQLSVL.

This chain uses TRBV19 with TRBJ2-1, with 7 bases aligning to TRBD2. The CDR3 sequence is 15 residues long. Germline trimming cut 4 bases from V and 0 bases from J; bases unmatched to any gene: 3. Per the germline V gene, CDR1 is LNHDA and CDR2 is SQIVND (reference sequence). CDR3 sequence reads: CASSRPGGSYNEQFF. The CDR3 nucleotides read TGTGCCAGTAGTAGGCCGGGGGGCTCCTACAATGAGCAGTTCTTC.

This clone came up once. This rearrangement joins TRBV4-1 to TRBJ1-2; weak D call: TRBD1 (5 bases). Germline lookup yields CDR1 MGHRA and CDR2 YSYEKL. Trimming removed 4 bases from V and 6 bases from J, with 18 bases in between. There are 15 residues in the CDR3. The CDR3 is CASSLSRDPRNGYTF. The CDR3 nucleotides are TGCGCCAGCAGCCTTTCCCGGGACCCGAGGAATGGCTACACCTTC.

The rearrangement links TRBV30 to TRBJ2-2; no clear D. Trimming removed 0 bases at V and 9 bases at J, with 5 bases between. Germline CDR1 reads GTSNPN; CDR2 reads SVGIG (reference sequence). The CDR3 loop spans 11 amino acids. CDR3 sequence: CAWSVGRELFF. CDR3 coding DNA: TGTGCCTGGAGTGTAGGGAGGGAGCTGTTTTTT.

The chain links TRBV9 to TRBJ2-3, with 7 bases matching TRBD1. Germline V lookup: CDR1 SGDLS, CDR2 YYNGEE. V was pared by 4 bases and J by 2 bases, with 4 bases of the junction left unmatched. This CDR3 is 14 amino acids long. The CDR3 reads CASSPGTATDTQYF. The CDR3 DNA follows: TGTGCCAGCAGCCCGGGGACAGCCACAGATACGCAGTATTTT.

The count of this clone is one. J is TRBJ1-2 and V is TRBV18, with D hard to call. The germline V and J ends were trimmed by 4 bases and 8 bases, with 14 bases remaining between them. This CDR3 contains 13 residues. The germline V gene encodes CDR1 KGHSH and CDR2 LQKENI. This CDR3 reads CASSLGLLGGYTF. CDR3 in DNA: TGTGCCAGCTCACTCGGCTTGTTGGGCGGCTACACCTTC.

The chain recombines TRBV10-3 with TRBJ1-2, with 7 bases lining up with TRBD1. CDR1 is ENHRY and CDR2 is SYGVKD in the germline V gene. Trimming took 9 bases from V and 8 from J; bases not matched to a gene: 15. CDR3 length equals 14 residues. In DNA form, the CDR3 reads TGTGCCATTTACCAGGGGGTAGGGGCGCTGGGCTACACCTTC. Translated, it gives CAIYQGVGALGYTF.

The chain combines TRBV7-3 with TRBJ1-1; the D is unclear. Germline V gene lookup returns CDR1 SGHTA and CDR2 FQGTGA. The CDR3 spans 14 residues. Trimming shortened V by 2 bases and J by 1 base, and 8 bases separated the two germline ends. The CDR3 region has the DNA TGTGCCAGCAGCTTACACCCGTCGAACACTGAAGCTTTCTTT. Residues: CASSLHPSNTEAFF.